This T cell receptor (beta chain) was profiled in a study of T cell responses to AZD1222 COVID-19 vaccine. This clone was picked up a small number of times. Its target is not known. Study results and caveats: When two AZD1222 doses had been given, Spike-specific TCR breadth and depth rose.

Second-dose schedules of about 4 or about 12 weeks were combined. This table comes from immunoSEQ multiplex PCR, and its TCRdb copy is limited to in-frame clones, with some not included. The data contain some 83,000 clones, about 88% of them singletons. CDR3 length equals 13 residues. Trimming removed 8 bases at V and 7 bases at J, with 16 bases between. The germline V gene encodes CDR1 KGHDR and CDR2 SFDVKD. The source material was peripheral blood, sampled 28 days after the second AZD1222 dose. The sequence derives from an adult who received the AZD1222 COVID-19 vaccine. The chain carries TRBV24-1 and TRBJ1-2; maybe TRBD1 (5 bases). CDR3 sequence: CATMMGRTGGYTF. The CDR3 DNA reads as TGTGCCACCATGATGGGGCGAACGGGTGGCTACACCTTC.